The rows below give T cell receptor beta chains drawn from one sample of a study of patients and donors after allogeneic stem cell transplantation. Each CDR3 protein is one row after TCRdb ran MiXCR on the RT-PCR reads. The sample records under 200,000 distinct CDR3 sequences, roughly 24% being singletons. Sample: blood, either unsorted or a sorted T cell fraction (not recorded which). Receptors were obtained from a human donor who was either an allogeneic HSCT recipient or a stem cell or donor lymphocyte infusion donor (not recorded which). It is not recorded whose cells these are; they may come from a transplant donor. The CDR3 runs from the conserved cysteine through the conserved F or W. D genes are given only for firm matches. Expanded clones are given a class, and other clones once, few, many or no size at all.

d_call: .; j_call: TRBJ2-7; v_call: TRBV4-2; clone_size: .; cdr3_aa: CASSQDNSLAPYEQYF; cdr3_nt: TGTGCCAGCAGCCAAGATAATAGCCTAGCGCCCTACGAGCAGTACTTC
d_call: TRBD1; j_call: TRBJ1-2; v_call: TRBV5-4; clone_size: few; cdr3_aa: CASSNRGQGYGYTF; cdr3_nt: TGTGCCAGCAGCAATCGAGGACAGGGTTATGGCTACACCTTC
d_call: TRBD2; j_call: TRBJ2-1; v_call: TRBV24-1; clone_size: .; cdr3_aa: CATSDPVGTSYCNEQFF; cdr3_nt: TGTGCCACCAGTGATCCCGTCGGGACTAGCTATTGCAATGAGCAGTTCTTC
d_call: .; j_call: TRBJ1-2; v_call: TRBV6-1; clone_size: .; cdr3_aa: CASSESGRYGYTF; cdr3_nt: TGTGCCAGCAGTGAGTCGGGCAGATATGGCTACACCTTC
d_call: TRBD1; j_call: TRBJ2-3; v_call: TRBV29-1; clone_size: many; cdr3_aa: CSATGTVITDTQYF; cdr3_nt: TGCAGCGCAACCGGGACAGTGATTACAGATACGCAGTATTTT
d_call: .; j_call: TRBJ2-1; v_call: TRBV5-1; clone_size: few; cdr3_aa: CASSAGLFALRDEQFF; cdr3_nt: TGCGCCAGCAGCGCCGGACTATTCGCCCTTCGAGATGAGCAGTTCTTC
d_call: TRBD1; j_call: TRBJ1-1; v_call: TRBV5-1; clone_size: .; cdr3_aa: CASSLNGQGALEAFF; cdr3_nt: TGCGCCAGCAGCTTGAACGGTCAGGGGGCTCTGGAAGCTTTCTTT
d_call: .; j_call: TRBJ1-1; v_call: TRBV5-1; clone_size: .; cdr3_aa: CASSFAQGTKNTEAFF; cdr3_nt: TGCGCCAGCAGCTTTGCCCAGGGGACCAAGAACACTGAAGCTTTCTTT
d_call: TRBD1; j_call: TRBJ1-2; v_call: TRBV12-3/TRBV12-4; clone_size: many; cdr3_aa: CASNYHRGRGYGYTF; cdr3_nt: TGTGCCAGCAATTATCACAGGGGGAGAGGGTATGGCTACACCTTC
d_call: .; j_call: TRBJ1-2; v_call: TRBV2; clone_size: few; cdr3_aa: CASSPIGGMDYGYTF; cdr3_nt: TGTGCCAGCAGCCCCATTGGGGGAATGGACTATGGCTACACCTTC
d_call: .; j_call: TRBJ2-5; v_call: TRBV28; clone_size: few; cdr3_aa: CASSFGAQETQYF; cdr3_nt: TGTGCCAGCAGTTTCGGGGCCCAAGAGACCCAGTACTTC
d_call: TRBD1; j_call: TRBJ2-1; v_call: TRBV5-1; clone_size: many; cdr3_aa: CASSLERTGQNNEQFF; cdr3_nt: TGCGCCAGCAGCTTGGAGCGTACGGGACAGAACAATGAGCAGTTCTTC
d_call: .; j_call: TRBJ1-1; v_call: TRBV24-1; clone_size: few; cdr3_aa: CATRTNTEAFF; cdr3_nt: TGTGCCACCAGGACTAACACTGAAGCTTTCTTT
d_call: .; j_call: TRBJ1-1; v_call: TRBV3-1; clone_size: few; cdr3_aa: CASSQAAGGTEAFF; cdr3_nt: TGTGCCAGCAGCCAAGCTGCAGGCGGGACTGAAGCTTTCTTT
d_call: TRBD1; j_call: TRBJ1-2; v_call: TRBV5-1; clone_size: .; cdr3_aa: CASSSDRGFFSDYGYTF; cdr3_nt: TGCGCCAGCAGCTCAGACAGGGGGTTCTTTTCGGACTATGGCTACACCTTC
d_call: .; j_call: TRBJ1-5; v_call: TRBV7-9; clone_size: few; cdr3_aa: CASSPLGSNQPQHF; cdr3_nt: TGTGCCAGCAGCCCCCTTGGCAGCAATCAGCCCCAGCATTTT
d_call: .; j_call: TRBJ1-1; v_call: TRBV4-3; clone_size: .; cdr3_aa: CASSQDRGVLGDTEAFF; cdr3_nt: TGCGCCAGCAGCCAAGATCGTGGGGTCTTGGGGGACACTGAAGCTTTCTTT
d_call: TRBD1; j_call: TRBJ1-1; v_call: TRBV4-1; clone_size: .; cdr3_aa: CASSQVAGTGWRTEAFF; cdr3_nt: TGCGCCAGCAGCCAAGTCGCCGGGACAGGGTGGAGGACTGAAGCTTTCTTT
d_call: .; j_call: TRBJ2-1; v_call: TRBV2; clone_size: many; cdr3_aa: CASRRVSYNEQFF; cdr3_nt: TGTGCCAGCAGGCGGGTCTCCTACAATGAGCAGTTCTTC
d_call: .; j_call: TRBJ1-5; v_call: TRBV20-1; clone_size: few; cdr3_aa: CSARAAGSLNQPQHF; cdr3_nt: TGCAGTGCTAGAGCGGCAGGGTCCCTCAATCAGCCCCAGCATTTT
d_call: TRBD2; j_call: TRBJ2-3; v_call: TRBV3-1; clone_size: .; cdr3_aa: CASSQDTAGGPSDTQYF; cdr3_nt: TGTGCCAGCAGCCAAGATACAGCGGGAGGGCCCTCAGATACGCAGTATTTT
d_call: TRBD1; j_call: TRBJ2-7; v_call: TRBV20-1; clone_size: .; cdr3_aa: CSARSRDRGGYEQYF; cdr3_nt: TGCAGTGCTAGAAGCCGGGACAGGGGAGGCTACGAGCAGTACTTC
d_call: TRBD1; j_call: TRBJ2-2; v_call: TRBV20-1; clone_size: .; cdr3_aa: CSALSGQANTGELFF; cdr3_nt: TGCAGTGCTCTTTCGGGACAGGCGAACACCGGGGAGCTGTTTTTT
d_call: .; j_call: TRBJ1-1; v_call: TRBV9; clone_size: .; cdr3_aa: CASSEGGGTEAFF; cdr3_nt: TGTGCCAGCAGCGAGGGAGGTGGCACTGAAGCTTTCTTT
d_call: .; j_call: TRBJ2-4; v_call: TRBV5-1; clone_size: .; cdr3_aa: CASSLGALTLAKNIQYF; cdr3_nt: TGCGCCAGCAGCCTGGGGGCCCTCACCCTAGCCAAAAACATTCAGTACTTC
d_call: .; j_call: TRBJ1-1; v_call: TRBV5-1; clone_size: .; cdr3_aa: CASSFWGVSLDTEAFF; cdr3_nt: TGCGCCAGCAGCTTTTGGGGTGTTAGTCTCGACACTGAAGCTTTCTTT
d_call: .; j_call: TRBJ2-3; v_call: TRBV10-3; clone_size: .; cdr3_aa: CAISESTDTQYF; cdr3_nt: TGTGCCATCAGTGAGTCTACGGATACGCAGTATTTT
d_call: TRBD1; j_call: TRBJ2-7; v_call: TRBV3-1; clone_size: .; cdr3_aa: CASSTRTGGVSYEQYF; cdr3_nt: TGTGCCAGCAGCACCCGGACAGGTGGAGTCTCCTACGAGCAGTACTTC
d_call: TRBD1; j_call: TRBJ1-3; v_call: TRBV6-6; clone_size: few; cdr3_aa: CASRSGQGGNTIYF; cdr3_nt: TGTGCCAGCAGGTCTGGACAGGGGGGAAACACCATATATTTT
d_call: .; j_call: TRBJ2-3; v_call: TRBV12-3/TRBV12-4; clone_size: .; cdr3_aa: CASSLGFPQYF; cdr3_nt: TGTGCCAGCAGTTTGGGGTTTCCGCAGTATTTT
d_call: .; j_call: TRBJ2-3; v_call: TRBV20-1; clone_size: .; cdr3_aa: CSAPEGVGTDTQYF; cdr3_nt: TGCAGTGCTCCGGAGGGAGTGGGCACAGATACGCAGTATTTT
d_call: .; j_call: TRBJ1-3; v_call: TRBV27; clone_size: once; cdr3_aa: CASSPWWGESSGNTIYF; cdr3_nt: TGTGCCAGCAGCCCCTGGTGGGGAGAGAGCTCTGGAAACACCATATATTTT
d_call: TRBD1; j_call: TRBJ2-1; v_call: TRBV12-3/TRBV12-4; clone_size: .; cdr3_aa: CASSFLIFGQGSSYEQFF; cdr3_nt: TGTGCCAGCAGTTTTTTAATCTTTGGACAGGGGTCTAGTTACGAGCAGTTCTTC
d_call: .; j_call: TRBJ1-1; v_call: TRBV29-1; clone_size: many; cdr3_aa: CSVMFMGTEAFF; cdr3_nt: TGCAGCGTTATGTTCATGGGAACTGAAGCTTTCTTT
d_call: TRBD1; j_call: TRBJ2-1; v_call: TRBV29-1; clone_size: few; cdr3_aa: CSVFGQGVHNEQFF; cdr3_nt: TGCAGCGTCTTCGGACAGGGGGTACACAATGAGCAGTTCTTC
d_call: TRBD1; j_call: TRBJ2-7; v_call: TRBV7-9; clone_size: .; cdr3_aa: CASSLGQGAPYEQYF; cdr3_nt: TGTGCCAGCAGCTTAGGACAGGGGGCCCCCTACGAGCAGTACTTC